A selection of T cell receptor beta chains follows, all from one sample in a study of OX40 agonist ivuxolimab in advanced cancers. Repertoires were generated with immunoSEQ multiplex PCR, while TCRdb's copy carries only in-frame clones and drops some. This sample has 50,000 or so clones, with more than 65% found just once. Source: CD4+ or CD8+ T cells sorted from blood, taken in a trial of the OX40 agonist ivuxolimab. Every receptor here comes from an adult with an advanced solid tumor such as melanoma, head and neck, liver or kidney cancer. The CDR3 runs from the conserved cysteine through the conserved F or W. The D gene is left open where the match is weak. Clone size is shown for a subset of rows, as once, few, many or a class of expanded clone.

d_gene	abundance	v_gene	j_gene	CDR3nt	CDR3aa
NA	medium-sized	TRBV5-1	TRBJ2-3	TGCGCCAGCAGCATGACTAGTGCCCTCACAGATACGCAGTATTTT	CASSMTSALTDTQYF
NA	NA	TRBV7-2	TRBJ1-4	TGTGCCAGCAGCTTAGCGAGGGGGTTTGAAAAACTGTTTTTT	CASSLARGFEKLFF
NA	NA	TRBV7-9	TRBJ2-1	TGTGCCAGCAGCTTAGGCCTAGTGGTGGTTTACAATGAGCAGTTCTTC	CASSLGLVVVYNEQFF
NA	NA	TRBV5-1	TRBJ2-1	TGCGCCAGCAGCCGGGTGGCTGGACTGAAGAATGAGCAGTTCTTC	CASSRVAGLKNEQFF
TRBD1	NA	TRBV18	TRBJ1-4	TGTGCCAGCTCACCTAAGGGACAGGCTGTTGCAACTAATGAAAAACTGTTTTTT	CASSPKGQAVATNEKLFF
TRBD1	NA	TRBV5-1	TRBJ1-4	TGCGCCACCGCGTTTGGGACAGGGAGTCGAGGTGAAAAACTGTTTTTT	CATAFGTGSRGEKLFF
NA	once	TRBV6-6	TRBJ2-7	TGTGCCAGCAACTTCGGGACTCCCAGAAACGAGGAGCAGTACTTC	CASNFGTPRNEEQYF
NA	NA	TRBV6-1	TRBJ2-2	TGTGCCAGCAGTGAATTGGGGGCGCAAACCGGGGAGCTGTTTTTT	CASSELGAQTGELFF
TRBD2	NA	TRBV27	TRBJ2-4	TGTGCCAGCAGTTCACTAGCGGGACGGAACATTCAGTACTTC	CASSSLAGRNIQYF
NA	NA	TRBV6-6	TRBJ1-3	TGTGCCAGCAGGTCTACACAGGGATACTCTGGAAACACCATATATTTT	CASRSTQGYSGNTIYF
NA	NA	TRBV7-2	TRBJ2-7	TGTGCCAGCAGCTTAGCCTCAGGACTCCCTTACGAGCAGTACTTC	CASSLASGLPYEQYF
NA	NA	TRBV7-8	TRBJ1-2	TGTGCCAGCAGCTTCAATGGATATGGCTACACCTTC	CASSFNGYGYTF
TRBD1	NA	TRBV15	TRBJ2-7	TGTGCCACCAGCAGAGAGGGACAGGGAACCTACGAGCAGTACTTC	CATSREGQGTYEQYF
NA	NA	TRBV12-5	TRBJ2-5	TGTGCTAGTGGTTTAGAGACCCAGTACTTC	CASGLETQYF
NA	NA	TRBV13	TRBJ1-1	TGTGCCAGCAGCTCAGGGATTGAGACTGAAGCTTTCTTT	CASSSGIETEAFF
NA	NA	TRBV4-3	TRBJ2-7	TGCGCCAGCAGCCAAGACCCTTGGCAGGGGTCCTACGAGCAGTACTTC	CASSQDPWQGSYEQYF
NA	NA	TRBV27	TRBJ1-1	TGTGCCAGCAAGAGAACCCAGGTCGCGAACACTGAAGCTTTCTTT	CASKRTQVANTEAFF
TRBD2	few	TRBV5-6	TRBJ2-7	TGTGCCAGCAGCTTGGGACTAGCGGACACCTACGAGCAGTACTTC	CASSLGLADTYEQYF
NA	NA	TRBV5-4	TRBJ1-2	TGCGCCAGCAGCCAGGAGAACTATGGCTACACCTTC	CASSQENYGYTF
TRBD2	NA	TRBV6-4	TRBJ2-1	TGTGCCAGCAGCGGGGTAGCGGGGGTAGGCTACAATGAGCAGTTCTTC	CASSGVAGVGYNEQFF
TRBD1	NA	TRBV7-9	TRBJ1-2	TGTGCCAGCAGCTTAGAAGGGGGCACGGGCGAAGGCTACACCTTC	CASSLEGGTGEGYTF
TRBD2	NA	TRBV5-6	TRBJ2-7	TGTGCCAGCAGCTTCGGGACTAACGCCAGGTACGAGCAGTACTTC	CASSFGTNARYEQYF
NA	NA	TRBV11-2	TRBJ2-3	TGTGCCAGCAGCTTAGACCGTTTGGCGCAGTATTTT	CASSLDRLAQYF
TRBD1	NA	TRBV5-4	TRBJ1-4	TGTGCCAGCAGCTCACAGGGGGATAATGAAAAACTGTTTTTT	CASSSQGDNEKLFF
NA	NA	TRBV19	TRBJ2-1	TGTGCCACCCTCCCTGGGACCCTGGGCAATGAGCAGTTCTTC	CATLPGTLGNEQFF
TRBD1	NA	TRBV7-9	TRBJ1-1	TGTGCCAGCAGCCCGGGGACAGGGGGAATGAACACTGAAGCTTTCTTT	CASSPGTGGMNTEAFF
NA	few	TRBV9	TRBJ1-1	TGTGCCAGCAGCCCGAGTCAGGGCGAAGCTTTCTTT	CASSPSQGEAFF
NA	NA	TRBV9	TRBJ1-3	TGTGCCAGCACCAGAGGTGAGGGGCGCTCTGGAAACACCATATATTTT	CASTRGEGRSGNTIYF
NA	NA	TRBV6-5	TRBJ2-3	TGTGCCAGCGCCCCCGGGACCTTTCCAGATACGCAGTATTTT	CASAPGTFPDTQYF
TRBD1	NA	TRBV11-3	TRBJ2-7	TGTGCCAGCAGCCCGAGGACAGGGGCCTACGAGCAGTACTTC	CASSPRTGAYEQYF